This T cell receptor (beta chain) was sequenced for a study of technical replicates of blood from a few donors. Germline V CDR1 and CDR2: MNHEY, SMNVEV (reference sequence). With 10 bases clipped from V and 2 bases from J, the junction kept 12 bases outside the gene matches. This CDR3 region has 15 residues. Clones were read by immunoSEQ multiplex PCR, and TCRdb kept only the in-frame ones, dropping some. The sample lists about 97,000 clones; about 95% were seen once. The rearrangement uses TRBV27 and TRBJ2-7, with TRBD1 matching over 9 bases. Sequences were obtained from T cells isolated from PBMCs. The clonotype comes from a human donor in good health. The CDR3, as DNA: TGTGCCACCATGGGACCGGGACAGGGAACCTACGAGCAGTACTTC. Protein: CATMGPGQGTYEQYF.